Below are 24 T cell receptor beta chains sequenced from a single sample in a study of CD8+ T cells in alopecia areata. Markers used for sorting pooled cutaneous lymph node cells were CD4, CD8alpha, NKG2D, NKG2ACE and others. Extracted RNA was reverse transcribed, and the resulting cDNA served as sequencing template. Profiled with immunoSEQ multiplex PCR; TCRdb holds only in-frame clones, not every one. The repertoire shows around 290,000 clones, none seen only once; the top ten take 1.2%. The specimen sequenced was CD4+ T cells sorted from a lymph node. The source is a C3H/HeJ mouse with alopecia areata. Strain MHC haplotype: H2-k.

On this clone: These gene names are mouse names. The CDR3 end falls 4 residues outside the read, so it is completed with the germline J gene. The rearrangement uses TRBV5 and TRBJ2-7; no clear D. V was shortened by 2 bases and J by 1 base, with 6 bases between the two germline ends. This CDR3 spans 13 amino acids. Germline assignment: CDR1 LGHNA and CDR2 YNLKQL (reference sequence). The sequenced part of the CDR3 DNA is TGTGCCAGCAGCCAATCTGGTTCCTAT. Residues: CASSQSGSY. The entire CDR3 reads CASSQSGSYEQYF.

To note about this clone: The genes and germline here are from mouse. With the read ending 4 residues before the CDR3 end, the germline J gene is used to fill in that end. The chain links TRBV13-2 to TRBJ2-4, with D perhaps TRBD1 (5 bases). Per the germline V gene, CDR1 is NNHNN and CDR2 is SYGAGS (reference sequence). The V end was cut by 1 base, the J end by 0 bases, with 9 bases between. CDR3 length equals 15 residues. The CDR3 sequence: CASGDSRQSQNTLYF. Incomplete CDR3 DNA: TGTGCCAGCGGTGATTCACGACAGAGTCAAAAC.

This clone occurred many times. The gene names here belong to mouse. The sequence runs out 3 residues before the end of the CDR3; the remainder is reconstructed from the germline J gene. V gene TRBV13-1 combines with J gene TRBJ1-6, with D perhaps matching TRBD1 (5 bases). TRBJ1-6 is an ORF for which the function is uncertain. The germline V gene has CDR1 NSHNY and CDR2 SYGAGN. Trimming stripped 4 bases from V and 5 bases from J, with 10 bases between. This CDR3 contains 14 residues. CDR3 DNA, as far as it was read: TGTGCCAGCAGTCTTCCAGGGAATAATTCGCCC. Protein: CASSLPGNNSP. From start to end, the CDR3 is CASSLPGNNSPLYF.

Comments on this clone: Gene names are mouse gene names. Read data end 4 residues before the CDR3 end; the end is taken from the germline J gene. The chain links TRBV13-1 to TRBJ2-2, with 8 bases aligning to TRBD2. This CDR3 has 16 amino acids. Germline CDR1 and CDR2: NSHNY and SYGAGN. The ends lost 0 bases at V and 3 bases at J; junction bases unmatched: 4. The CDR3 DNA, read in part, is TGTGCCAGCAGTGATGCTGGGGGGAGGGACACCGGG. It specifies CASSDAGGRDTG. The CDR3 in full is CASSDAGGRDTGQLYF.

Notes on this clone: Mouse gene names apply. The read ends 4 residues early relative to the CDR3; the germline J gene fills the gap. The chain joins TRBV31 to TRBJ2-1; 7 nucleotides match TRBD2. Germline-derived CDR1 and CDR2 are GKSSPN and SITVG. The ends lost 5 bases at V and 3 bases at J; junction bases unmatched: 7. CDR3 length: 14 amino acids. The DNA read from the CDR3 is TGTGCCTGGCGGCTGGGGGTTCCCTATGCT. This gives the protein CAWRLGVPYA. The whole CDR3 region reads CAWRLGVPYAEQFF.

As to this clone: Gene labels here are mouse ones. The read ends 4 residues early relative to the CDR3; the germline J gene fills the gap. The chain links TRBV19 to TRBJ2-2; 7 bases match TRBD1. V lost 5 bases and J lost 5; bases outside the gene matches: 3. Germline-derived CDR1 and CDR2 are FNHDT and SITEND (reference sequence). CDR3 length: 13 residues. The CDR3 sequence: CASRTGRTGQLYF. The CDR3 DNA, read in part, is TGTGCCAGCAGGACAGGGCGGACCGGG.

Points on this clone: Genes here carry mouse names. CDR3 DNA, as far as it was read: TGTGCTAGCAGTTTAGCGACAACAAACTCC. Translated: CASSLATTNS. The full CDR3 reads CASSLATTNSDYTF. The chain recombines TRBV29 with TRBJ1-2; D is undetermined. Read data end 4 residues before the CDR3 end; the end is taken from the germline J gene. The CDR3 has 14 amino acids. Germline V gene lookup returns CDR1 MSHET and CDR2 SYDVDS. Trimming shortened V by 2 bases and J by 0 bases, and 7 bases separated the two germline ends.

This clone has just a few counts. The genes are named according to mouse. The missing CDR3 end, 4 residues past where the read stops, is filled in from the germline J gene. The rearrangement joins TRBV19 to TRBJ2-4; 7 bases align to TRBD2. CDR3 length: 13 amino acids. Per the germline V gene, CDR1 is FNHDT and CDR2 is SITEND (reference sequence). The CDR3: CASSPLGENTLYF. The CDR3 DNA, read in part, is TGTGCCAGCAGTCCGCTGGGGGAAAAC.

As for this clone: All gene names here are mouse names. The DNA ends 4 residues before the CDR3 does, and the rest of the CDR3 is filled in from the germline J gene. The rearrangement uses TRBV1 and TRBJ2-2, with D possibly being TRBD1 (6 bases). Germline V lookup: CDR1 NSQYPW, CDR2 LRSPGD (reference sequence). V lost 1 base and J 5 bases, leaving 11 bases between the germline ends. CDR3 size: 15 residues. CDR3 loop: CTCSAVGQGTGQLYF. CDR3 DNA (partial): TGCACCTGCAGTGCAGTTGGCCAGGGGACCGGG.

Concerning this clone itself: The genes and germline here are from mouse. The read falls 4 residues short of the CDR3 end, and the missing part is taken from the germline J gene. The gene calls are TRBV31 and TRBJ2-7; 7 nucleotides agree with TRBD2. With V trimmed by 4 bases and J by 2 bases, 5 bases remained unmatched. Germline V lookup: CDR1 GKSSPN, CDR2 SITVG. The CDR3 extends over 13 amino acids. CDR3 in amino acids: CAWNGGGPYEQYF. The DNA read from the CDR3 is TGTGCCTGGAACGGGGGGGGACCCTAT.

With regard to this clone: The germline and genes are mouse ones. The read finishes 4 residues shy of the CDR3 end, and the germline J gene is used to complete it. The gene calls are TRBV13-2 and TRBJ1-2, with a possible D match to TRBD1 (6 bases). This CDR3 contains 13 residues. The germline CDR1 and CDR2 sequences are NNHNN and SYGAGS (reference sequence). The CDR3 is CASGAPGQSDYTF. Incomplete CDR3 DNA: TGTGCCAGCGGTGCTCCGGGACAATCC.

To note about this clone: Genes here carry mouse names. Sequencing ends 4 residues short of the CDR3 end; the germline J gene provides the rest. This chain joins TRBV31 and TRBJ2-5; 7 bases fit TRBD1. The CDR3 has 15 amino acids. Germline-derived CDR1 and CDR2 are GKSSPN and SITVG. With 1 base clipped from V and 0 bases from J, the junction kept 4 bases outside the gene matches. CDR3 DNA (partial): TGTGCCTGGAGTCGGGACAGCCTTAACCAAGAC. It is translated as CAWSRDSLNQD. The entire CDR3 reads CAWSRDSLNQDTQYF. The entire variable domain, with the rest obtained from reference TRBV31 and TRBJ2-5, is as follows: AQTIHQWPVAEIKAVGSPLSLGCTIKGKSSPNLYWYWQATGGTLQQLFYSITVGQVESVVQLNLSASRPKDDQFILSTEKLLLSHSGFYLCAWSRDSLNQDTQYFGPGTRLLVL.

A word on this clone: Gene names and germline match the mouse. The CDR3 end falls 4 residues outside the read, so it is completed with the germline J gene. The chain recombines TRBV12-1 with TRBJ2-2; possibly TRBD2 for D (5 bases). V was shortened by 0 bases and J by 0 bases, with 7 bases between the two germline ends. Germline-derived CDR1 and CDR2 are SGHSN and HYEKVE. CDR3 size: 15 residues. Partial CDR3 DNA: TGTGCCAGCTCTCTCGTGGGGTCAAACACCGGG. Translating gives CASSLVGSNTG. The entire CDR3 sequence reads CASSLVGSNTGQLYF.

This clone has more than one count but fewer than ten. Here the gene names and germline are mouse. The CDR3 goes on 4 residues after the read ends, and that part is filled in from the germline J gene. The chain couples TRBV13-1 to TRBJ2-3; 8 bases are shared with TRBD1. CDR3 length equals 14 residues. The V gene's germline CDR1 is NSHNY and CDR2 SYGAGN. With V trimmed by 5 bases and J by 3 bases, 5 bases remained unmatched. CDR3 residues: CASRPDRGAETLYF. CDR3 DNA (partial): TGTGCCAGCAGGCCTGACAGGGGAGCAGAA.

In the case of this clone: Gene names follow the mouse nomenclature. From the germline J gene comes the end of the CDR3, since the read stops 4 residues before it. The chain employs TRBV1 and TRBJ1-1; 9 bases are shared with TRBD1. The length of the CDR3 is 15 residues. The germline V gene encodes CDR1 NSQYPW and CDR2 LRSPGD (reference sequence). V trimming: 4 bases; J trimming: 1 base; junction bases outside the gene matches: 4. CDR3 protein: CTCSGGTGKNTEVFF. Partial CDR3 DNA: TGCACCTGCAGTGGAGGGACAGGGAAAAACACA.

This clone was picked up many times. The listed genes are named as in mouse. With the read ending 4 residues before the CDR3 end, the germline J gene is used to fill in that end. The identical CDR3 is also encoded by other nucleotide sequences in the sample. The chain employs TRBV13-1 and TRBJ2-3; 8 positions match TRBD2. This CDR3 has 15 amino acids. V trimming: 3 bases; J trimming: 0 bases; junction bases outside the gene matches: 3. CDR1 and CDR2 from the germline V gene are NSHNY and SYGAGN. This CDR3 is CASSGLGTSAETLYF. The sequenced CDR3 bases are TGTGCCAGCAGTGGACTGGGGACTAGTGCAGAA.

This clone turned up a few times. Gene names denote mouse genes. The CDR3 extends 4 residues past the end of the read, so its final part is completed from the germline J gene. The chain carries TRBV13-3 and TRBJ2-3, with 9 bases identical to TRBD1. Losses at the gene ends were 9 bases for V and 2 bases for J; bases not matched to a gene: 4. The V gene's germline CDR1 is NNHDY and CDR2 SYVADS. This CDR3 has 13 residues. The CDR3 spells CATGTGFAETLYF. The CDR3 bases that were read are TGTGCCACGGGGACAGGGTTTGCAGAA.

Remarks on this clone: The listed genes are named as in mouse. The CDR3 end lies 4 residues beyond the end of the read and is filled in from the germline J gene. J is TRBJ1-2 and V is TRBV17; TRBD1 is a possible D gene (5 bases). Germline V gene lookup returns CDR1 MNHDT and CDR2 YYDKIL. V was cut by 2 bases and J by 0 bases, with 10 bases left in between. The CDR3 covers 15 residues. The sequenced CDR3 bases are TGTGCTAGCAGTAGACCGCAGGGCTCAAACTCC. This sequence encodes CASSRPQGSNS. The complete CDR3 sequence is CASSRPQGSNSDYTF.

This clone appeared a few times. Gene names refer to mouse genes. The CDR3 goes on 3 residues after the read ends, and that part is filled in from the germline J gene. This sequence joins TRBV13-1 and TRBJ1-6; possible D gene TRBD1, 5 bases. TRBJ1-6 is labeled an ORF, and its function is uncertain. V was trimmed by 4 bases and J by 2 bases, leaving 10 bases between them. The CDR3 has 15 residues. From germline, CDR1 is NSHNY and CDR2 SYGAGN. The CDR3 bases that were read are TGTGCCAGCAGTAGAGACAGCCCCTATAATTCGCCC. Translated: CASSRDSPYNSP. The whole CDR3 sequence is CASSRDSPYNSPLYF.

As concerns this clone: Gene names are mouse gene names. Coverage ceases 4 residues before the CDR3 finishes, and the germline J gene fills in the end. Other DNA sequences from this sample encode an identical CDR3 as well. This rearrangement joins TRBV12-1 to TRBJ2-2; 8 bases map to TRBD2. The length of the CDR3 is 15 residues. Trimming took 1 base from V and 2 from J; bases not matched to a gene: 2. Germline V lookup: CDR1 SGHSN, CDR2 HYEKVE. Incomplete CDR3 DNA: TGTGCCAGCTCTCTGGGGGGGCGGAACACCGGG. The encoded protein is CASSLGGRNTG. The entire CDR3 reads CASSLGGRNTGQLYF.

On this clone itself: Germline and genes: mouse. The CDR3 end is not reached by the read, which stops 4 residues before it; the germline J gene fills it in. Within the sample, other DNA sequences also encode this same CDR3. The chain is built from TRBV13-3 and TRBJ2-1; 12 bases are a match to TRBD2. The CDR3 runs 14 residues. Per germline, CDR1 NNHDY and CDR2 SYVADS. The V and J ends lost 4 bases and 6 bases, in that order; junction bases with no gene match: 2. The CDR3 loop is CASSRLGGLAEQFF. Incomplete CDR3 DNA: TGTGCCAGCAGTCGACTGGGGGGGCTTGCT.

In its sample, this clone was seen a few times. Gene names denote mouse genes. The sequence runs out 3 residues before the end of the CDR3; the remainder is reconstructed from the germline J gene. The rearrangement uses TRBV13-2 and TRBJ1-6; maybe TRBD1 (5 bases). TRBJ1-6 is an ORF; its function is uncertain. The CDR3 length is 13 residues. Germline lookup yields CDR1 NNHNN and CDR2 SYGAGS (reference sequence). The V end was cut by 5 bases, the J end by 5 bases, with 8 bases between. The CDR3 is CASGTTDNSPLYF. Incomplete CDR3 DNA: TGTGCCAGCGGCACGACAGATAATTCGCCC.

The table lists this clone with a few counts. All gene names here are mouse names. The CDR3 end is not reached by the read, which stops 4 residues before it; the germline J gene fills it in. Other nucleotide sequences from this sample produce the same CDR3. The chain is built from TRBV5 and TRBJ2-2; weak D call: TRBD1 (6 bases). The germline V gene has CDR1 LGHNA and CDR2 YNLKQL (reference sequence). Trimming removed 1 base from V and 0 bases from J, with 6 bases in between. The CDR3 loop spans 15 amino acids. The sequenced part of the CDR3 DNA is TGTGCCAGCAGCCAAGGACAGGCAAACACCGGG. Translating it yields CASSQGQANTG. The complete CDR3 reads CASSQGQANTGQLYF.

The sample holds a few counts of this clone. Gene names are the mouse ones. The read terminates 4 residues before the CDR3 end, so the remaining end is supplied by the germline J gene. The chain links TRBV1 to TRBJ2-3; 11 bases align to TRBD1. The CDR3 is 17 residues long. V shed 0 bases, J shed 1 base, and the junction held 3 bases outside the gene matches. CDR1 and CDR2 from the germline V gene are NSQYPW and LRSPGD (reference sequence). The CDR3 DNA, read in part, is TGCACCTGCAGTGCAGAAGGACAGGGGGCTGGTGCAGAA. This translates into CTCSAEGQGAGAE. The entire CDR3 protein is CTCSAEGQGAGAETLYF.